This T cell receptor (beta chain) emerged from a study of vaccination and CD4 T cells after COVID-19. General study points: Vaccine-specific clones numbering 304 of 307 showed spike mono-reactivity in convalescent patients.

Sample treatment: 10-day PBMC culture with coronavirus spike peptide pools or control peptides (ViraFEST assay). With the Oncomine TCR Beta short-read assay, DNA from cultured CD4+ T cells was sequenced. Using its own MiXCR run on the PCR reads, TCRdb lists one record per CDR3 protein. The sample has roughly 20,000 distinct CDR3 sequences; 65% to 80% are singletons. This CDR3 is built from 12 residues. V lost 2 bases and J 7 bases, leaving 9 bases between the germline ends. Germline CDR1 and CDR2: SGHAT and FQNNGV. Comments on this clonotype: What it binds is not known.

Sequenced material: CD4+ T cells from blood, cultured in vitro, taken after SARS-CoV-2 vaccination. This TCR came from a human donor who received a COVID-19 vaccine. The chain links TRBV11-2 to TRBJ2-7; unclear D gene. CDR3 residues: CASSLLAVEQYF. DNA for the CDR3: TGTGCCAGCAGCTTATTGGCCGTAGAGCAGTACTTC.